The rows below give T cell receptor beta chains drawn from one sample of a study of blood T cell repertoires in COVID-19. The repertoire was sequenced with immunoSEQ multiplex PCR; TCRdb's copy has only in-frame clones and lacks some. The sample has 380,000 or so clones, 89% seen once. The source material was peripheral blood. Receptor source: a man between 40 and 49 years old with acute or convalescent COVID-19. CDR3s leave out the opening cysteine and the closing phenylalanine or tryptophan.

j_call: TRBJ1-4
v_call: TRBV12-3/TRBV12-4
cdr3_aa: ASSLGAEKLF

j_call: TRBJ1-1
v_call: TRBV9
cdr3_aa: ASSGNRELGNTEAF

j_call: TRBJ1-1
v_call: TRBV28
cdr3_aa: ASRPSTSLGAGPRGRTEAF

j_call: TRBJ1-6
v_call: TRBV6-5
cdr3_aa: ASSRDRGSPLH

j_call: TRBJ1-3
v_call: TRBV28
cdr3_aa: ASRPTGTSGNTIY

j_call: TRBJ1-6
v_call: TRBV7-9
cdr3_aa: ASSETNRAHSSPLH

j_call: TRBJ1-5
v_call: TRBV19
cdr3_aa: ASIGTGYGNQPQH

j_call: TRBJ2-1
v_call: TRBV6-6
cdr3_aa: ASSYYSPYNEQF

j_call: TRBJ1-2
v_call: TRBV19
cdr3_aa: ASSIPGQGAYYGYT

j_call: TRBJ1-1
v_call: TRBV19
cdr3_aa: ATHPDRGRLNTEAF

j_call: TRBJ1-5
v_call: TRBV2
cdr3_aa: ASSRTVNNQPQH

j_call: TRBJ2-7
v_call: TRBV19
cdr3_aa: ASSVTGTLSYEQY

j_call: TRBJ1-6
v_call: TRBV19
cdr3_aa: ASSIAGSSPLH

j_call: TRBJ2-5
v_call: TRBV10-2
cdr3_aa: ASSGLAEEQETQY

j_call: TRBJ1-2
v_call: TRBV14
cdr3_aa: ASSQGAQDRSYGYT

j_call: TRBJ2-1
v_call: TRBV10-1
cdr3_aa: ASSERTGGAYNEQF

j_call: TRBJ2-1
v_call: TRBV13
cdr3_aa: ASSLGTSGSPYNEQF

j_call: TRBJ2-7
v_call: TRBV5-1
cdr3_aa: ASSPRARGPYEQY

j_call: TRBJ2-2
v_call: TRBV7-2
cdr3_aa: ASSLEIRGTGELF

j_call: TRBJ2-3
v_call: TRBV28
cdr3_aa: ASRYTDTQY

j_call: TRBJ1-1
v_call: TRBV7-9
cdr3_aa: ASSFTTNTEAF

j_call: TRBJ2-5
v_call: TRBV5-1
cdr3_aa: ASSWSGGETQY

j_call: TRBJ1-1
v_call: TRBV5-4
cdr3_aa: ASSLRGRGTEAF